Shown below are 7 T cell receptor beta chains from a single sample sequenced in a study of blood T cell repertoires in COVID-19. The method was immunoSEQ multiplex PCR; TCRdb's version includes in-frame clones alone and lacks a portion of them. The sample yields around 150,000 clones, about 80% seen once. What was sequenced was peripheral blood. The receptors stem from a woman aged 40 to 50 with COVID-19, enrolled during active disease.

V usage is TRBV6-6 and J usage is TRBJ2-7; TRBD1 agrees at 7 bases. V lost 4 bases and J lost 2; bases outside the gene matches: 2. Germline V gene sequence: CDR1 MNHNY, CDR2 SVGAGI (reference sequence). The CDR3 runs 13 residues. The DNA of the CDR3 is TGTGCCAGCAGTTTCGGGACAGCCTACGAGCAGTACTTC. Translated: CASSFGTAYEQYF.

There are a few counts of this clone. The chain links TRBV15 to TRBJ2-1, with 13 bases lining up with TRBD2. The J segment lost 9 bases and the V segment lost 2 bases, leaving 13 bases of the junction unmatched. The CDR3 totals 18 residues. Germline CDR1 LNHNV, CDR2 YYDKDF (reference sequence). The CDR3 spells CATSRLDLTSGRAGEQFF. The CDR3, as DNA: TGTGCCACCAGCAGACTTGATTTAACTAGCGGGAGGGCCGGTGAGCAGTTCTTC.

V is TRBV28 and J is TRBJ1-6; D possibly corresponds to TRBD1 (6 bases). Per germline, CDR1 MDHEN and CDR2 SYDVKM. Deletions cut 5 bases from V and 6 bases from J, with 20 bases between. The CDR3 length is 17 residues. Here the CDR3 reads CASSPTTGNTLNSPLHF. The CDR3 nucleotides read TGTGCCAGCAGTCCAACTACAGGGAACACTCTTAATTCACCCCTCCACTTT.

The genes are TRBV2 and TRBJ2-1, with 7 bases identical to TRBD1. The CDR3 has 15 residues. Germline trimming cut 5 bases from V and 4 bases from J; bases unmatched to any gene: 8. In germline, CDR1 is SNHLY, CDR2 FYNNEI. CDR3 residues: CASSFGVGQYNEQFF. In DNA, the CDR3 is TGTGCCAGCAGTTTCGGGGTGGGACAGTACAATGAGCAGTTCTTC.

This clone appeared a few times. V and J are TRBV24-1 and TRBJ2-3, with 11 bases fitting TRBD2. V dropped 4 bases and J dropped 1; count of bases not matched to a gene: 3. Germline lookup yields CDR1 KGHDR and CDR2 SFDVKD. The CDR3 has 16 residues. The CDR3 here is CATSDTGLAGTDTQYF. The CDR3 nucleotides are TGTGCCACCAGTGACACGGGACTAGCGGGCACAGATACGCAGTATTTT.

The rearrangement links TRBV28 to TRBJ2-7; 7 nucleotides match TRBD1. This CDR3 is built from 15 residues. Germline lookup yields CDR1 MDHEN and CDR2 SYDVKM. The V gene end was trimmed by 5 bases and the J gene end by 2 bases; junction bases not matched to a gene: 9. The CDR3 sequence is CASSRVGTVPYEQYF. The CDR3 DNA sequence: TGTGCCAGCAGTAGGGTTGGGACAGTACCCTACGAGCAGTACTTC.

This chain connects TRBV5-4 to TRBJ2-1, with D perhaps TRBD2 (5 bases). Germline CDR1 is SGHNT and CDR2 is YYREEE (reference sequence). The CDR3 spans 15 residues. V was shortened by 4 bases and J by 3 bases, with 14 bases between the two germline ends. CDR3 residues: CASSPTGGFYNEQFF. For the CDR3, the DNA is TGTGCCAGCAGCCCCACTGGCGGGTTCTACAATGAGCAGTTCTTC.